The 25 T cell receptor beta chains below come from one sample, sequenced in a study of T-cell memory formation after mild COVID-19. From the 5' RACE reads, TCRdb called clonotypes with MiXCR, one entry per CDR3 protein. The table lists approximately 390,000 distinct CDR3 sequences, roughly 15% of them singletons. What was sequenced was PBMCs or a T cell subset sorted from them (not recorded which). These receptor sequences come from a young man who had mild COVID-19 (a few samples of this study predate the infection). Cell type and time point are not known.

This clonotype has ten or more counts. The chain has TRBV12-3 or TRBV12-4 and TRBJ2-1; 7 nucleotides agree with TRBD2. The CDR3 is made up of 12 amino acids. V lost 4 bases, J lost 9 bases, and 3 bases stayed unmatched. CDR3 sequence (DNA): TGTGCCAGCAGTTCTCAGCGGGGTGAGCAGTTCTTC. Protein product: CASSSQRGEQFF.

The CDR3 is CSASMDRRNTEAFF. The CDR3 DNA reads as TGCAGTGCTAGTATGGACAGGAGGAACACTGAAGCTTTCTTT. The rearrangement uses TRBV20-1 and TRBJ1-1, with TRBD1 matching over 7 bases. This CDR3 is 14 amino acids long. CDR1 DFQATT and CDR2 SNEGSKA come from the germline V gene (reference sequence). Unmatched junction bases numbered 5, after V lost 3 bases and J lost 1 base.

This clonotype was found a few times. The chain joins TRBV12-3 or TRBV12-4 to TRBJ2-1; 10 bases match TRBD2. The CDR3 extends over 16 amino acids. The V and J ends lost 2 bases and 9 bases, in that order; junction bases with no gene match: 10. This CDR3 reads CASSLWPSGGAGEQFF. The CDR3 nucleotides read TGTGCCAGCAGTTTATGGCCCAGCGGGGGGGCGGGTGAGCAGTTCTTC.

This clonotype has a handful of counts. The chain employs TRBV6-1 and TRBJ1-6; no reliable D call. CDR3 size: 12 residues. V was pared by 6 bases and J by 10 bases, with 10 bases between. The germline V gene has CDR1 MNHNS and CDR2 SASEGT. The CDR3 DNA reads TGTGCCAGCAGGGGGTTTGGGTCACCCCTCCACTTT. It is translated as CASRGFGSPLHF.

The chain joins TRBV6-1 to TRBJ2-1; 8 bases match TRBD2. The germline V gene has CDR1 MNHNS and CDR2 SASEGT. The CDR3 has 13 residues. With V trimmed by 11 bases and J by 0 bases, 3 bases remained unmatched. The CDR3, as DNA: TGTGCCGCCCGGGGGGGCTCCTACAATGAGCAGTTCTTC. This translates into CAARGGSYNEQFF.

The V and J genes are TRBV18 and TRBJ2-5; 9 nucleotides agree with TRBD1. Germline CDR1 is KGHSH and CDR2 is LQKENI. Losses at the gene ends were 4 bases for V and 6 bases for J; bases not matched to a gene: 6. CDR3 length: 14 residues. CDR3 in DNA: TGTGCCAGCTCACTGGACAGGGGAGGAAAGACCCAGTACTTC. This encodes CASSLDRGGKTQYF.

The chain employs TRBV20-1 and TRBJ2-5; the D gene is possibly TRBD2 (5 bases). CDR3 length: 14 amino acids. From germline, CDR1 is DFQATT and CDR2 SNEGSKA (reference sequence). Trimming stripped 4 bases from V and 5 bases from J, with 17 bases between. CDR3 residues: CSAILPWGEETQYF. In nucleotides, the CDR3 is TGCAGTGCTATCCTTCCTTGGGGAGAGGAGACCCAGTACTTC.

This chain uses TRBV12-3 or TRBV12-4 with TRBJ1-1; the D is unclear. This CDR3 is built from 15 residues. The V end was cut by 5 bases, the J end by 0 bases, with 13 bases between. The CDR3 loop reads CASSPQSFVNTEAFF. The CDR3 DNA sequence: TGTGCCAGCAGTCCTCAGAGTTTTGTGAACACTGAAGCTTTCTTT.

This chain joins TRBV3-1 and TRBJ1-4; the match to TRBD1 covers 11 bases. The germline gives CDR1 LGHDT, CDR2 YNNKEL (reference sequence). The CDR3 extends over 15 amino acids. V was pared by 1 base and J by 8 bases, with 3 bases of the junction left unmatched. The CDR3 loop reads CASSQGGTGGEKLFF. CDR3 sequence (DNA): TGTGCCAGCAGCCAAGGCGGGACAGGGGGGGAAAAACTGTTTTTT.

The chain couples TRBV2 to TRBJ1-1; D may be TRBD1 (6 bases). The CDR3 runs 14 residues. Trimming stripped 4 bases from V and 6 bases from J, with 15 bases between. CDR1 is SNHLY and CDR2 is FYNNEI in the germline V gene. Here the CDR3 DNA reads TGTGCCAGCAGTGGGGAGGGGGGCTTCGCTGAAGCTTTCTTT. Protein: CASSGEGGFAEAFF.

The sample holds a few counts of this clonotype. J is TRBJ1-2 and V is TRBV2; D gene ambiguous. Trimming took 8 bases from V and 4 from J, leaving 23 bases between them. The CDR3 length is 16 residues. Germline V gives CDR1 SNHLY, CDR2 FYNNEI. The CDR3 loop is CASGDSNSAGIYGYTF. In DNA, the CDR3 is TGTGCCAGCGGAGATTCCAACTCCGCGGGGATCTATGGCTACACCTTC.

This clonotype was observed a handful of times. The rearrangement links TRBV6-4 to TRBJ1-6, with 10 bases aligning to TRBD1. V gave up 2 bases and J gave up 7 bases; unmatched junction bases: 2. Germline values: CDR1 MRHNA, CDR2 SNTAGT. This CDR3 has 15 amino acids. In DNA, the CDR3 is TGTGCCAGCAGTGACGGGACAGGGGAAAATTCACCCCTCCACTTT. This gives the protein CASSDGTGENSPLHF.

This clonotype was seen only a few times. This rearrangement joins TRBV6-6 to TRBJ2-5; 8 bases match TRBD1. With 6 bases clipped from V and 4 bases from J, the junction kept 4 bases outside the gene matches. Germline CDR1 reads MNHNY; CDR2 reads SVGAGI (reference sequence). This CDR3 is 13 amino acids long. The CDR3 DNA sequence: TGTGCCAGCAGCGCGGACAGGGCAGAGACCCAGTACTTC. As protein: CASSADRAETQYF.

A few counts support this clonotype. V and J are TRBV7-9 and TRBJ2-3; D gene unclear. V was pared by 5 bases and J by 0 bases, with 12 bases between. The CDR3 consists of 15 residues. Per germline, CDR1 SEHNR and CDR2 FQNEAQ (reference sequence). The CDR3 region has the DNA TGTGCCAGCAGCCCTTATAGGGCTAGCACAGATACGCAGTATTTT. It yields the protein CASSPYRASTDTQYF.

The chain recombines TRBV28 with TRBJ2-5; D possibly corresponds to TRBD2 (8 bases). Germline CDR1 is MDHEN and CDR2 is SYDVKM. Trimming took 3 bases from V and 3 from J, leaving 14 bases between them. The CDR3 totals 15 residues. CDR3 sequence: CASSFREGAKETQYF. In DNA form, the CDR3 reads TGTGCCAGCAGTTTTCGGGAGGGGGCCAAAGAGACCCAGTACTTC.

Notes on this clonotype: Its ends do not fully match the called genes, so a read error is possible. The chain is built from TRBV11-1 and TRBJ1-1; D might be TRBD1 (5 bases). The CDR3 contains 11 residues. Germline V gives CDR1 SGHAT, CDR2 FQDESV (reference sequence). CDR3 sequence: CASSRTSTVIF. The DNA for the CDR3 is TGTGCCAGCAGCCGAACCTCGACAGTCATCTTT.

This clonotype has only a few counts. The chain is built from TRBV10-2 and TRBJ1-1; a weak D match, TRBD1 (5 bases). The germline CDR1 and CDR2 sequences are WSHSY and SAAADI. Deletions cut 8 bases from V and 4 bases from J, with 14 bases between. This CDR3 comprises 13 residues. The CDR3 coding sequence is TGCGCCAGCGCCAGGGTGGGTCTCACTGAAGCTTTCTTT. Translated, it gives CASARVGLTEAFF.

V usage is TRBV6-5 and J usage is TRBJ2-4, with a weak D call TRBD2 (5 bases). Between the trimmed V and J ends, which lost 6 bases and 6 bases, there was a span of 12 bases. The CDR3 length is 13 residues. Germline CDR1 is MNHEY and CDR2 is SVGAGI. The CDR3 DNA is TGTGCCAGCAGGAATGTGAGGGTAAACATTCAGTACTTC. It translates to CASRNVRVNIQYF.

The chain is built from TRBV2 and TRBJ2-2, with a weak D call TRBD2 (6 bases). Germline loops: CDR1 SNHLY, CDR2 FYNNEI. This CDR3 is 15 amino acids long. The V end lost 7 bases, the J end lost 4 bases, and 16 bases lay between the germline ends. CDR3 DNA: TGTGCCAGCAAAGAAGGGGCGGGGAGCACCGGGGAGCTGTTTTTT. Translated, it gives CASKEGAGSTGELFF. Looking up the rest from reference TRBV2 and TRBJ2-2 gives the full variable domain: EPEVTQTPSHQVTQMGQEVILRCVPISNHLYFYWYRQILGQKVEFLVSFYNNEISEKSEIFDDQFSVERPDGSNFTLKIRSTKLEDSAMYFCASKEGAGSTGELFFGEGSRLTVL.

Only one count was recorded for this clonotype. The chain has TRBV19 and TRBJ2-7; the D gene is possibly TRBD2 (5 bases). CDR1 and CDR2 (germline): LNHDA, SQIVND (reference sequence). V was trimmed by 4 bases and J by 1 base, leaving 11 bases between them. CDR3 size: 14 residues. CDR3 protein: CASSRGLESYEQYF. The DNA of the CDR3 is TGTGCCAGTAGTAGAGGGTTGGAGTCCTACGAGCAGTACTTC.

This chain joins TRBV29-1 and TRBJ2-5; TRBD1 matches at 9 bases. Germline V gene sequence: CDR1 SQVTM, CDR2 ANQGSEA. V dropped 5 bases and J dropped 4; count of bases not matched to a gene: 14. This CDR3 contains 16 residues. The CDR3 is CSVFRDRDSARETQYF. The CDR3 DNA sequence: TGCAGCGTTTTCCGGGACAGGGACTCTGCTAGAGAGACCCAGTACTTC.

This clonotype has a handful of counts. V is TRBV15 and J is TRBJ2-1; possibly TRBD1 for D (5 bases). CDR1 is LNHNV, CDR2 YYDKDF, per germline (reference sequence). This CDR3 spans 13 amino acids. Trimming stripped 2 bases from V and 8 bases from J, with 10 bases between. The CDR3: CATSRHQGYEQFF. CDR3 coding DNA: TGTGCCACCAGCAGACATCAGGGCTATGAGCAGTTCTTC. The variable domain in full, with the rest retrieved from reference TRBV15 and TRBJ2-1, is DAMVIQNPRYQVTQFGKPVTLSCSQTLNHNVMYWYQQKSSQAPKLLFHYYDKDFNNEADTPDNFQSRRPNTSFCFLDIRSPGLGDTAMYLCATSRHQGYEQFFGPGTRLTVL.

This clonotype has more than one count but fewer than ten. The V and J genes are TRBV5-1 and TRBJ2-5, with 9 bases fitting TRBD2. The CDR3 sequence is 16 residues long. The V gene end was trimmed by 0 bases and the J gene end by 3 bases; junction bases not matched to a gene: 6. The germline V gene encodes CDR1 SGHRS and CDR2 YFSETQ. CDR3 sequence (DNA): TGCGCCAGCAGCTTGGCGCCTAGCGGGGAGGAAGAGACCCAGTACTTC. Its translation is CASSLAPSGEEETQYF.

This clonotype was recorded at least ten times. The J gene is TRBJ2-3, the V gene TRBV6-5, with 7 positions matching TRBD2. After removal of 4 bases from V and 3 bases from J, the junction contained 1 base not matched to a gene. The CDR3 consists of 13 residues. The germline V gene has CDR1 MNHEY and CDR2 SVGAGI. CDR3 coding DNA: TGTGCCAGCAGTTCGGGGGGAACAGATACGCAGTATTTT. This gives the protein CASSSGGTDTQYF.

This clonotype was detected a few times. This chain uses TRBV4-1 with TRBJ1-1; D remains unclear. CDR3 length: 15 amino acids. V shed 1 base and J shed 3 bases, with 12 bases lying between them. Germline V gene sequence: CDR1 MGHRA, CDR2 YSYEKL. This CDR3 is CASSQGSGFYTEAFF. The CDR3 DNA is TGCGCCAGCAGCCAAGGCTCGGGATTTTACACTGAAGCTTTCTTT.